Shown below are 28 T cell receptor beta chains from a single sample sequenced in a study of blood T cell repertoires in COVID-19. The protocol was immunoSEQ multiplex PCR, while the TCRdb copy is restricted to in-frame clones and leaves out a portion. Counted here are over 85,000 clones, approximately 86% occurring once; the ten biggest clones make up under 20%. Sequences were obtained from peripheral blood. The receptors here all came from an elderly woman with acute or convalescent COVID-19.

This rearrangement joins TRBV6-4 to TRBJ1-3; no firm D call. With 5 bases removed from V and 2 bases from J, the gap between germline ends came to 13 bases. Germline values: CDR1 MRHNA, CDR2 SNTAGT. The CDR3 is made up of 15 amino acids. Here the CDR3 reads CASSPKRATGNTIYF. CDR3 nucleotide sequence: TGTGCCAGCAGTCCCAAGAGGGCTACTGGAAACACCATATATTTT.

The CDR3 sequence is CARKHRDREVRGEAFF. As DNA, the CDR3 is TGTGCCAGAAAGCACCGGGACAGGGAAGTAAGAGGTGAAGCTTTCTTT. V usage is TRBV5-3 and J usage is TRBJ1-1; 9 positions agree with TRBD1. TRBV5-3 is filed as an ORF, its function uncertain. V lost 6 bases, J lost 7 bases, and 16 bases stayed unmatched. This CDR3 comprises 16 residues.

The chain has TRBV6-1 and TRBJ2-1, with 13 positions matching TRBD2. J lost 7 bases, V lost 6 bases, and 6 bases had no gene match. The germline V gene has CDR1 MNHNS and CDR2 SASEGT. The CDR3 runs 15 residues. The CDR3 is CASSLTSGGFNEQFF. DNA for the CDR3: TGTGCCAGCAGCTTGACTAGCGGGGGGTTTAATGAGCAGTTCTTC.

This clone has only one observation. V usage is TRBV5-1 and J usage is TRBJ2-3, with 9 bases matching TRBD2. Germline V gene data show CDR1 as SGHRS and CDR2 as YFSETQ. This CDR3 has 17 residues. With 4 bases clipped from V and 2 bases from J, the junction kept 11 bases outside the gene matches. The CDR3 DNA is TGCGCCAGCAGCCCCGGAGCGGCTAGCGGGGACACAGATACGCAGTATTTT. It yields the protein CASSPGAASGDTDTQYF.

This chain links TRBV18 with TRBJ2-7, with 8 bases lining up with TRBD1. CDR3 length: 13 residues. With 4 bases clipped from V and 6 bases from J, the junction kept 5 bases outside the gene matches. From germline, CDR1 is KGHSH and CDR2 LQKENI. The CDR3 reads CASSQDRGAEQYF. The CDR3 DNA is TGTGCCAGCTCACAAGACAGGGGTGCCGAGCAGTACTTC.

J is TRBJ2-3 and V is TRBV20-1; D remains ambiguous. This CDR3 region has 10 residues. The V end was cut by 6 bases, the J end by 8 bases, with 9 bases between. In germline, CDR1 is DFQATT, CDR2 SNEGSKA (reference sequence). CDR3 DNA sequence: TGCAGTGCCCCGGGTGGTACGCAGTATTTT. As protein: CSAPGGTQYF.

V gene TRBV27 combines with J gene TRBJ2-5; TRBD2 matches at 15 bases. The CDR3 runs to 17 residues. Per the germline V gene, CDR1 is MNHEY and CDR2 is SMNVEV (reference sequence). Losses at the gene ends were 2 bases for V and 6 bases for J; bases not matched to a gene: 7. For the CDR3, the DNA is TGTGCCAGCAGTTTAGGACTAGCGGGGGGGGACTCTAAGACCCAGTACTTC. The encoded protein is CASSLGLAGGDSKTQYF.

The rearrangement links TRBV9 to TRBJ1-6, with D possibly TRBD1 on 5 matching bases. The V gene's germline CDR1 is SGDLS and CDR2 YYNGEE. The length of the CDR3 is 16 residues. V was shortened by 4 bases and J by 5 bases, with 16 bases between the two germline ends. CDR3: CASSPGGGTDNSPLHF. Written as DNA, the CDR3 is TGTGCCAGCAGCCCCGGGGGGGGTACCGATAATTCACCCCTCCACTTT.

V gene TRBV5-4 combines with J gene TRBJ2-7; 9 nucleotides line up with TRBD1. V trimming: 1 base; J trimming: 11 bases; junction bases outside the gene matches: 13. Germline V gives CDR1 SGHNT, CDR2 YYREEE (reference sequence). The CDR3 sequence is 15 residues long. CDR3 protein: CASSLPGQGSSREYF. CDR3 DNA sequence: TGTGCCAGCAGCTTGCCGGGACAGGGATCGTCGAGGGAGTACTTC.

The gene calls are TRBV5-1 and TRBJ2-5, with 9 bases aligning to TRBD1. The CDR3 length is 14 residues. J was trimmed by 5 bases and V by 4 bases; bases with no gene match: 6. Germline CDR1 is SGHRS and CDR2 is YFSETQ. The CDR3 region is CASSVTGGQETQYF. CDR3 nucleotides: TGCGCCAGCAGCGTGACAGGGGGTCAGGAGACCCAGTACTTC. Full variable domain (outside the CDR3, taken from reference TRBV5-1 and TRBJ2-5): KAGVTQTPRYLIKTRGQQVTLSCSPISGHRSVSWYQQTPGQGLQFLFEYFSETQRNKGNFPGRFSGRQFSNSRSEMNVSTLELGDSALYLCASSVTGGQETQYFGPGTRLLVL.

This chain links TRBV19 with TRBJ1-3; weak D call: TRBD1 (6 bases). Germline V CDR1 and CDR2: LNHDA, SQIVND (reference sequence). The CDR3 has 15 amino acids. Trimming took off 7 bases at V and 0 bases at J, with 13 bases between the two ends. The CDR3: CASTSTGRSGNTIYF. Written as DNA, the CDR3 is TGTGCCAGTACTTCGACAGGACGCTCTGGAAACACCATATATTTT.

The chain has TRBV6-5 and TRBJ2-5, with 10 bases that match TRBD2. Germline V CDR1 and CDR2: MNHEY, SVGAGI. The V gene end was trimmed by 0 bases and the J gene end by 3 bases; junction bases not matched to a gene: 1. This CDR3 contains 15 residues. CDR3 amino acids: CASSYSLAGEETQYF. Written as DNA, the CDR3 is TGTGCCAGCAGTTACTCGCTAGCGGGGGAAGAGACCCAGTACTTC.

This clone turned up a few times. The rearrangement joins TRBV5-1 to TRBJ2-1, with D perhaps matching TRBD1 (6 bases). Germline CDR1 is SGHRS and CDR2 is YFSETQ. Trimming shortened V by 2 bases and J by 1 base, and 10 bases separated the two germline ends. CDR3 size: 15 residues. CDR3 nucleotide sequence: TGCGCCAGCAGCTTCTCTGGACAGTCCTACAATGAGCAGTTCTTC. It codes for CASSFSGQSYNEQFF.

This clone was seen just once. The chain joins TRBV2 to TRBJ1-2; tentatively, D is TRBD1 (5 bases). From germline, CDR1 is SNHLY and CDR2 FYNNEI. The CDR3 consists of 16 residues. Trimming removed 6 bases from V and 5 bases from J, with 22 bases in between. CDR3 nucleotide sequence: TGTGCCAGCAGATCTGCGCTTGGGCAGGGTCGGTATGGCTACACCTTC. Residues: CASRSALGQGRYGYTF.

The J gene is TRBJ1-6, the V gene TRBV2; D gene uncertain. The CDR3 has 12 residues. Germline V gene sequence: CDR1 SNHLY, CDR2 FYNNEI. Trimming cost V 2 bases and J 14 bases, with 10 bases left between them. The CDR3 protein is CASSEHVTALHF. The DNA of the CDR3 is TGTGCCAGCAGTGAACACGTAACGGCCCTCCACTTT.

The chain uses TRBV19 and TRBJ1-2; D unresolved. The CDR3 has 14 amino acids. Trimming shortened V by 6 bases and J by 0 bases, and 11 bases separated the two germline ends. Germline CDR1 reads LNHDA; CDR2 reads SQIVND (reference sequence). In DNA form, the CDR3 reads TGTGCCAGTAGCCCACTAGTCCCTAACTATGGCTACACCTTC. Translation: CASSPLVPNYGYTF.

This sequence joins TRBV6-5 and TRBJ2-7; a possible D gene is TRBD2 (6 bases). The CDR3 totals 14 residues. Trimming took 2 bases from V and 6 from J, leaving 14 bases between them. The germline V gene encodes CDR1 MNHEY and CDR2 SVGAGI. The CDR3 DNA reads as TGTGCCAGCAGTTACAGCTCCTCTAGCGTCGAGCAGTACTTC. Translation: CASSYSSSSVEQYF.

This chain connects TRBV11-3 to TRBJ2-2, with TRBD2 matching over 8 bases. Germline-derived CDR1 and CDR2 are SGHNT and YENEEA. The CDR3 loop spans 17 amino acids. V gave up 8 bases and J gave up 0 bases; unmatched junction bases: 11. This chain's CDR3 is CASQTPYGGANTGELFF. The CDR3 bases are TGTGCCAGCCAAACGCCGTACGGGGGGGCGAACACCGGGGAGCTGTTTTTT.

The CDR3 DNA is TGTGCCAGCAGTGACCGGACAGTCAGCTATGGCTACACCTTC. The encoded protein is CASSDRTVSYGYTF. The V and J genes are TRBV2 and TRBJ1-2; perhaps TRBD1 as D (6 bases). This CDR3 has 14 residues. The V end was cut by 3 bases, the J end by 4 bases, with 12 bases between. Germline-derived CDR1 and CDR2 are SNHLY and FYNNEI.

The rearrangement uses TRBV10-3 and TRBJ1-2; TRBD1 matches at 10 bases. Per germline, CDR1 ENHRY and CDR2 SYGVKD. V was clipped by 2 bases and J by 8 bases; unmatched bases: 8. The CDR3 is made up of 15 amino acids. In DNA form, the CDR3 reads TGTGCCATCAGTGAGCCGAAGGGACAGGGGAGAGGCTACACCTTC. Its translation is CAISEPKGQGRGYTF.

This chain links TRBV12-3 or TRBV12-4 with TRBJ2-3; D possibly corresponds to TRBD1 (6 bases). V was pared by 5 bases and J by 6 bases, with 12 bases between. The CDR3 consists of 13 residues. CDR3 sequence (DNA): TGTGCCAGCAGTCTCGACAGGACCGATACGCAGTATTTT. Protein product: CASSLDRTDTQYF.

The chain recombines TRBV5-4 with TRBJ1-6; D may be TRBD1 (5 bases). Germline lookup yields CDR1 SGHNT and CDR2 YYREEE (reference sequence). The CDR3 loop spans 17 amino acids. Deletions cut 0 bases from V and 0 bases from J, with 10 bases between. CDR3 loop: CASSLDGGSSYNSPLHF. The CDR3 region has the DNA TGTGCCAGCAGCTTGGATGGGGGGAGCTCCTATAATTCACCCCTCCACTTT.

The chain employs TRBV10-3 and TRBJ1-3; tentative D call: TRBD1 (5 bases). CDR1 and CDR2 from the germline V gene are ENHRY and SYGVKD. Trimming stripped 6 bases from V and 4 bases from J, with 10 bases between. This CDR3 has 13 residues. In nucleotides, the CDR3 is TGTGCCATCAGCCAGGGTTCGGGAAACACCATATATTTT. As protein: CAISQGSGNTIYF.

This chain links TRBV18 with TRBJ1-5; 8 bases line up with TRBD1. The germline V gene has CDR1 KGHSH and CDR2 LQKENI. V lost 3 bases and J lost 11; bases outside the gene matches: 9. This CDR3 spans 14 amino acids. The CDR3 DNA is TGTGCCAGCTCACCCGAGGCAGGGGGCAAGTCCCAGCATTTT. It specifies CASSPEAGGKSQHF.

V and J are TRBV10-2 and TRBJ2-7, with TRBD1 as a possible D gene (6 bases). Trimming removed 7 bases at V and 3 bases at J, with 7 bases between. Per germline, CDR1 WSHSY and CDR2 SAAADI. The length of the CDR3 is 11 residues. CDR3 DNA: TGCGCCAGCAAGGGGGACTACGAGCAGTACTTC. Residues: CASKGDYEQYF.

V gene TRBV27 combines with J gene TRBJ2-7; 8 nucleotides match TRBD2. Per germline, CDR1 MNHEY and CDR2 SMNVEV (reference sequence). The CDR3 loop spans 14 amino acids. The trim removed 5 bases at V and 5 bases at J, leaving 8 bases unmatched. The CDR3 sequence is CASSARLARNEQYF. The CDR3 DNA reads TGTGCCAGCAGTGCCAGACTAGCGCGGAACGAGCAGTACTTC.

The rearrangement uses TRBV7-2 and TRBJ2-7, with D perhaps TRBD2 (7 bases). Per germline, CDR1 SGHTA and CDR2 FQGNSA. There are 13 residues in the CDR3. The V end was cut by 3 bases, the J end by 5 bases, with 11 bases between. The CDR3 sequence is CASSFSGGNEQYF. The DNA of the CDR3 is TGTGCCAGCAGCTTTTCGGGGGGCAACGAGCAGTACTTC. Complete variable domain (other parts from reference TRBV7-2 and TRBJ2-7): GAGVSQSPSNKVTEKGKDVELRCDPISGHTALYWYRQSLGQGLEFLIYFQGNSAPDKSGLPSDRFSAERTGGSVSTLTIQRTQQEDSAVYLCASSFSGGNEQYFGPGTRLTVT.

The rearrangement joins TRBV6-6 to TRBJ2-1; 7 bases map to TRBD1. The CDR3 covers 12 residues. The ends lost 6 bases at V and 8 bases at J; junction bases unmatched: 4. The germline V gene encodes CDR1 MNHNY and CDR2 SVGAGI (reference sequence). CDR3 sequence (DNA): TGTGCCAGCAGCGACAGGGTAGATGAGCAGTTCTTC. Amino acids: CASSDRVDEQFF.